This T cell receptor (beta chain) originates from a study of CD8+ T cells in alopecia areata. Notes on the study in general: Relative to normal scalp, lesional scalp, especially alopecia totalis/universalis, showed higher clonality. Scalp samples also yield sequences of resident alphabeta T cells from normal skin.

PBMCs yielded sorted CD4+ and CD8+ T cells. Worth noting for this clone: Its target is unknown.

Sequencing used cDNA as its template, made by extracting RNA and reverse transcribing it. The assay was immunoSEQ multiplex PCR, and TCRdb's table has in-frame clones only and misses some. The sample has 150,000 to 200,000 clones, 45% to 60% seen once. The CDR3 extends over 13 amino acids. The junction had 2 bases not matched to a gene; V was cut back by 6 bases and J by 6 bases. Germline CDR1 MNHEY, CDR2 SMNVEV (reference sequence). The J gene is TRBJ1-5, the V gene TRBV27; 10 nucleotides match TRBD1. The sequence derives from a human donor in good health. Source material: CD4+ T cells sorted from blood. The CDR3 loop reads CASRRTGGQPQHF. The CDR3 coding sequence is TGTGCCAGCAGGAGGACAGGGGGTCAGCCCCAGCATTTT.